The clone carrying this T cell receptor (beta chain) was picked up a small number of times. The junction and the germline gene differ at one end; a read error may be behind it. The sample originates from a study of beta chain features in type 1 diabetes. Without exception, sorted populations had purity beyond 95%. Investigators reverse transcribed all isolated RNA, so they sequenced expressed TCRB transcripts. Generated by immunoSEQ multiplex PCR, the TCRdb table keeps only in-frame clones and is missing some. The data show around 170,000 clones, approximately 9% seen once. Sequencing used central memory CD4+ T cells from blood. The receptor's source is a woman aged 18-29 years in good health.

As DNA, the CDR3 is TGTGCTAGCAGCGCAGGGGCAGATATGGGAGATACGCAGTATTTT. This gives the protein CASSAGADMGDTQYF. V gene TRBV7-7 combines with J gene TRBJ2-3; maybe TRBD1 (6 bases). The CDR3 extends over 15 amino acids. CDR1 and CDR2 from the germline V gene are SSHAT and FNYEAQ (reference sequence).